The 30 T cell receptor beta chains listed next were all sequenced from one sample in a study of T cell repertoires in cytomegalovirus infection. TCRdb re-called the reads through MiXCR, storing one row per CDR3 protein. The sample consists of 250,000 to 300,000 distinct CDR3 sequences, 25% of them appearing once. Sequencing was done on a sample of PBMCs. The source is a human donor in good health (CMV status not recorded). Some clones in this sample may be carry-over from other donors' samples.

J is TRBJ1-4 and V is TRBV5-1; D not certain. V gave up 0 bases and J gave up 6 bases, with 9 bases separating them. Germline CDR1 SGHRS, CDR2 YFSETQ. There are 14 residues in the CDR3. CDR3 nucleotides: TGCGCCAGCAGCTTGGGTCAGGCCGATGAAAAACTGTTTTTT. Its protein product is CASSLGQADEKLFF.

This rearrangement joins TRBV28 to TRBJ2-3; D is possibly TRBD1 (5 bases). V was cut by 5 bases and J by 1 base, with 13 bases left in between. The CDR3 covers 15 residues. From germline, CDR1 is MDHEN and CDR2 SYDVKM. DNA for the CDR3: TGTGCCAGCAGTCCTCAGGGTCGAGGCACAGATACGCAGTATTTT. Its protein product is CASSPQGRGTDTQYF.

The J gene is TRBJ2-7, the V gene TRBV7-2; 10 positions agree with TRBD1. The CDR3 runs to 15 residues. Per germline, CDR1 SGHTA and CDR2 FQGNSA. Losses at the gene ends were 8 bases for V and 4 bases for J; bases not matched to a gene: 11. DNA for the CDR3: TGTGCCAGCGCTGGGGGACAGGGGATTGCTTACGAGCAGTACTTC. Amino acids: CASAGGQGIAYEQYF.

This clonotype was recorded a few times. The rearrangement joins TRBV10-1 to TRBJ2-1; TRBD2 aligns across 9 bases. Looked up from germline, CDR1 is WNHNN and CDR2 is SYGVQD (reference sequence). J lost 4 bases, V lost 0 bases, and 4 bases had no gene match. The CDR3 length is 16 residues. The CDR3 loop is CASSESSGRSYNEQFF. CDR3 DNA sequence: TGCGCCAGCAGTGAGTCCAGCGGGAGGTCATACAATGAGCAGTTCTTC.

This chain links TRBV10-3 with TRBJ1-1; unclear D gene. The CDR3 is 13 amino acids. The ends were cut back, 6 bases at V and 2 bases at J, with 10 bases in the middle. In germline, CDR1 is ENHRY, CDR2 SYGVKD. CDR3 amino acids: CAIRTQSNTEAFF. CDR3 DNA: TGTGCCATCAGGACACAGAGTAACACTGAAGCTTTCTTT.

J is TRBJ1-1 and V is TRBV14, with TRBD1 matching over 7 bases. The CDR3 contains 16 residues. The V and J ends lost 1 base and 6 bases, in that order; junction bases with no gene match: 11. Germline CDR1 SGHDN, CDR2 FVKESK. CDR3 sequence (DNA): TGTGCCAGCAGCCAAGGACAGGGAGTTATTATGTCTGAAGCTTTCTTT. The encoded protein is CASSQGQGVIMSEAFF.

This clonotype was seen ten or more times. The rearrangement links TRBV7-2 to TRBJ2-1, with 8 bases lining up with TRBD2. Germline CDR1 is SGHTA and CDR2 is FQGNSA. The CDR3 has 16 amino acids. The trim removed 1 base at V and 7 bases at J, leaving 9 bases unmatched. The CDR3 region is CASSLVTSGSWNEQFF. As DNA, the CDR3 is TGTGCCAGCAGCTTAGTTACCAGCGGGAGTTGGAATGAGCAGTTCTTC.

The V call is TRBV7-2, the J call TRBJ2-2; 9 bases line up with TRBD2. The germline CDR1 and CDR2 sequences are SGHTA and FQGNSA. The CDR3 sequence is 15 residues long. Germline trimming cut 5 bases from V and 7 bases from J; bases unmatched to any gene: 8. This CDR3 reads CASSSSGSWNGELFF. The CDR3 region has the DNA TGTGCCAGCAGCAGTAGCGGGAGCTGGAACGGGGAGCTGTTTTTT.

The J gene is TRBJ2-3, the V gene TRBV6-1; D ambiguous. This CDR3 has 14 amino acids. Germline V gene lookup returns CDR1 MNHNS and CDR2 SASEGT. Trimming stripped 2 bases from V and 6 bases from J, with 12 bases between. CDR3: CASSERSVLDTQYF. CDR3 nucleotides: TGTGCCAGCAGTGAACGGTCGGTCTTGGATACGCAGTATTTT.

This rearrangement joins TRBV28 to TRBJ1-4; 10 nucleotides line up with TRBD1. Germline V gene lookup returns CDR1 MDHEN and CDR2 SYDVKM. V dropped 3 bases and J dropped 8; count of bases not matched to a gene: 9. The CDR3 is 16 residues long. The CDR3 bases are TGTGCCAGCAGTTTGCCTGGCGACAGGGGGCGCGAAAAACTGTTTTTT. It encodes CASSLPGDRGREKLFF.

The rearrangement joins TRBV28 to TRBJ2-7; the D call may be TRBD1 or TRBD2 (5 bases each). CDR1 is MDHEN and CDR2 is SYDVKM in the germline V gene. There are 14 residues in the CDR3. Trimming removed 2 bases at V and 2 bases at J, with 10 bases between. DNA of the CDR3: TGTGCCAGCAGTTTAAGGGGAGATCCCTACGAGCAGTACTTC. It yields the protein CASSLRGDPYEQYF.

V gene TRBV7-4 combines with J gene TRBJ2-5; TRBD1 or TRBD2 may be the D gene (5 bases each). The CDR3 is made up of 16 amino acids. The V end lost 2 bases, the J end lost 3 bases, and 16 bases lay between the germline ends. Germline lookup yields CDR1 SGHVT and CDR2 SQSDAQ. This CDR3 reads CASSLFPGTEKETQYF. The CDR3, as DNA: TGTGCCAGCAGCTTATTTCCCGGGACGGAAAAAGAGACCCAGTACTTC.

This clonotype was seen repeatedly, ten times or more. The J gene is TRBJ2-5, the V gene TRBV4-3, with D possibly being TRBD2 (6 bases). Germline V CDR1 and CDR2: LGHNA, YSLEER. CDR3 size: 15 residues. V lost 0 bases and J lost 4, with 12 bases in between. The CDR3 DNA is TGCGCCAGCAGCCAAGATGTGAGTAGCGGAGAGACCCAGTACTTC. Translated, it gives CASSQDVSSGETQYF.

V usage is TRBV5-5 and J usage is TRBJ2-7; D possibly corresponds to TRBD2 (5 bases). Germline V CDR1 and CDR2: SGHKS, YYEKEE (reference sequence). This CDR3 has 13 amino acids. Between the trimmed V and J ends, which lost 4 bases and 5 bases, there was a span of 13 bases. The CDR3: CASSKMGADEQYF. The CDR3 DNA reads as TGTGCCAGCAGCAAAATGGGAGCAGACGAGCAGTACTTC.

This clonotype was counted ten times or more. The rearrangement links TRBV7-2 to TRBJ2-1; 11 nucleotides match TRBD2. Germline loops: CDR1 SGHTA, CDR2 FQGNSA. Trimming removed 1 base from V and 16 bases from J; junction bases left unmatched: 6. CDR3 length: 13 residues. This CDR3 is CASSLVSGRGNFF. DNA of the CDR3: TGTGCCAGCAGCTTAGTTAGCGGGAGGGGGAACTTCTTC.

The chain has TRBV12-3 or TRBV12-4 and TRBJ2-7; possible D gene TRBD2, 5 bases. The CDR3 has 14 amino acids. The V gene lost 7 bases and the J gene lost 3 bases, with 16 bases spanning the gap. For the CDR3, the DNA is TGTGCCAGCAAAAAAAGGGAGTTAGACTACGAGCAGTACTTC. Translating gives CASKKRELDYEQYF.

V and J are TRBV20-1 and TRBJ2-1, with TRBD1 matching 7 bases. The CDR3 consists of 13 residues. Germline trimming cut 7 bases from V and 2 bases from J; bases unmatched to any gene: 5. CDR1 is DFQATT, CDR2 SNEGSKA, per germline (reference sequence). CDR3 protein: CSVRQGAYNEQFF. CDR3 DNA: TGCAGTGTGCGGCAGGGGGCCTACAATGAGCAGTTCTTC.

This clonotype was counted a few times. The rearrangement joins TRBV20-1 to TRBJ2-3; D remains ambiguous. V lost 5 bases and J 0 bases, leaving 18 bases between the germline ends. The CDR3 is 16 residues long. Germline V gene lookup returns CDR1 DFQATT and CDR2 SNEGSKA (reference sequence). The chain's CDR3 is CSASGPAEWSTDTQYF. The CDR3 DNA is TGCAGTGCTTCAGGTCCGGCCGAGTGGAGCACAGATACGCAGTATTTT.

The rearrangement uses TRBV6-1 and TRBJ2-1; D unclear. CDR3 size: 13 residues. Germline V lookup: CDR1 MNHNS, CDR2 SASEGT. Trimming cost V 6 bases and J 1 base, with 7 bases left between them. The CDR3 is CASRVVSYNEQFF. In DNA form, the CDR3 reads TGTGCCAGCAGGGTTGTTTCCTACAATGAGCAGTTCTTC.

This clonotype appeared a few times. The CDR3 DNA sequence: TGTGCCAGCAGCAACGAGGGGGGCGGATGGGAGACCCAGTACTTC. This encodes CASSNEGGGWETQYF. V is TRBV7-9 and J is TRBJ2-5; TRBD1 or TRBD2 may be the D gene (6 bases each). V lost 5 bases, J lost 5 bases, and 18 bases lay in between. The CDR3 has 15 amino acids. CDR1 is SEHNR, CDR2 FQNEAQ, per germline (reference sequence). Drawing the rest from reference TRBV7-9 and TRBJ2-5, the complete variable domain is DTGVSQNPRHKITKRGQNVTFRCDPISEHNRLYWYRQTLGQGPEFLTYFQNEAQLEKSRLLSDRFSAERPKGSFSTLEIQRTEQGDSAMYLCASSNEGGGWETQYFGPGTRLLVL.

This chain uses TRBV15 with TRBJ1-2; TRBD1 matches 8 bases. CDR1 is LNHNV, CDR2 YYDKDF, per germline (reference sequence). There are 15 residues in the CDR3. V shed 0 bases, J shed 5 bases, and the junction held 5 bases outside the gene matches. CDR3 loop: CATSRDVGTGYGYTF. The CDR3 DNA reads as TGTGCCACCAGCAGAGATGTTGGGACAGGATATGGCTACACCTTC.

This sequence joins TRBV6-1 and TRBJ1-4, with D unresolved. Germline assignment: CDR1 MNHNS and CDR2 SASEGT. Trimming took off 1 base at V and 8 bases at J, with 8 bases between the two ends. The CDR3 is made up of 13 amino acids. In DNA, the CDR3 is TGTGCCAGCAGTGAAGTGCCGGGGGAAAAACTGTTTTTT. This codes for CASSEVPGEKLFF.

This clonotype was counted only a few times. V usage is TRBV28 and J usage is TRBJ2-2, with 8 nucleotides matching TRBD2. With 1 base clipped from V and 3 bases from J, the junction kept 7 bases outside the gene matches. This CDR3 is built from 17 residues. Per the germline V gene, CDR1 is MDHEN and CDR2 is SYDVKM. In DNA form, the CDR3 reads TGTGCCAGCAGTTTATTCTCTGCTAGCGGGTACACCGGGGAGCTGTTTTTT. This gives the protein CASSLFSASGYTGELFF.

The rearrangement uses TRBV20-1 and TRBJ1-1; D possibly corresponds to TRBD1 (6 bases). The CDR3 consists of 12 residues. Germline V lookup: CDR1 DFQATT, CDR2 SNEGSKA (reference sequence). V was clipped by 6 bases and J by 6 bases, with 14 bases between them. The CDR3 protein is CSANRVQAEAFF. CDR3 nucleotides: TGCAGTGCCAACAGGGTTCAGGCTGAAGCTTTCTTT.

This clonotype was seen more than once but under ten times. This rearrangement joins TRBV20-1 to TRBJ2-7; 13 nucleotides align to TRBD2. The CDR3 spans 17 residues. CDR1 is DFQATT, CDR2 SNEGSKA, per germline (reference sequence). V was pared by 0 bases and J by 4 bases, with 9 bases of the junction left unmatched. CDR3 in amino acids: CSARDAGLAGREYEQYF. As DNA, the CDR3 is TGCAGTGCTAGAGATGCGGGACTAGCGGGACGTGAATACGAGCAGTACTTC.

The V and J genes are TRBV7-2 and TRBJ1-5; 7 bases are shared with TRBD1. V was clipped by 1 base and J by 4 bases; unmatched bases: 10. Germline V lookup: CDR1 SGHTA, CDR2 FQGNSA. The CDR3 has 17 amino acids. CDR3 sequence (DNA): TGTGCCAGCAGCTTAGTAGGTATGGGGACAGAAAATCAGCCCCAGCATTTT. Translated: CASSLVGMGTENQPQHF.

The chain employs TRBV11-2 and TRBJ2-2; TRBD2 matches 9 bases. J gave up 6 bases and V 5 bases, and 10 bases lay outside the gene matches. Germline CDR1 reads SGHAT; CDR2 reads FQNNGV. The CDR3 runs to 16 residues. The CDR3 nucleotides are TGTGCCAGCAGCCCCCCCGGGCTAGCGGGGTCCGGGGAGCTGTTTTTT. It yields the protein CASSPPGLAGSGELFF.

This sequence joins TRBV28 and TRBJ1-2; no reliable D call. The germline V and J ends were trimmed by 5 bases and 8 bases, with 21 bases remaining between them. This CDR3 contains 15 residues. Germline V gives CDR1 MDHEN, CDR2 SYDVKM. DNA of the CDR3: TGTGCCAGCAGTCGCCCATCCCAGAGGCGCGAGGGCTACACCTTC. Residues: CASSRPSQRREGYTF.

V is TRBV13 and J is TRBJ2-7; TRBD2 aligns across 10 bases. CDR1 is PRHDT and CDR2 is FYEKMQ in the germline V gene (reference sequence). The J segment lost 0 bases and the V segment lost 6 bases, leaving 8 bases of the junction unmatched. The CDR3 is 16 residues long. The CDR3 bases are TGTGCCAGCAGACGAGGGACTAGCGCCTCCTCCTACGAGCAGTACTTC. It specifies CASRRGTSASSYEQYF. The full variable domain, with the rest looked up from reference TRBV13 and TRBJ2-7, is AAGVIQSPRHLIKEKRETATLKCYPIPRHDTVYWYQQGPGQDPQFLISFYEKMQSDKGSIPDRFSAQQFSDYHSELNMSSLELGDSALYFCASRRGTSASSYEQYFGPGTRLTVT.

J is TRBJ1-5 and V is TRBV20-1; D unresolved. Germline loops: CDR1 DFQATT, CDR2 SNEGSKA (reference sequence). V lost 6 bases to trimming and J lost 9 bases, with 12 bases between them. CDR3 length: 11 amino acids. This chain's CDR3 is CSASDGRPQHF. In DNA form, the CDR3 reads TGCAGTGCGAGTGACGGCCGGCCCCAGCATTTT.